Below are 25 T cell receptor beta chains sequenced from a single sample in a study of T cells after yellow fever vaccination. TCRdb independently ran MiXCR on the 5' RACE reads; one entry per CDR3 protein. The data show 360,000 or so distinct CDR3 sequences, with around a tenth seen just once and 18% held by the top ten. The source material was PBMCs, sampled on the day of the first yellow fever vaccination. These TCRs come from a man between 18 and 35 years old who received the YFV17D yellow fever vaccine.

Comments on this clonotype: A read error may produce the germline difference seen at one junction end. This sequence joins TRBV24-1 and TRBJ2-1; no clear D gene. This CDR3 spans 12 amino acids. Germline-derived CDR1 and CDR2 are KGHDR and SFDVKD. The CDR3: CATSKSNSERFF. CDR3 DNA: TGTGCCACCAGTAAGTCAAATTCTGAGCGGTTCTTC.

This clonotype appeared many times. The chain employs TRBV20-1 and TRBJ2-7; no clear D gene. This CDR3 is built from 14 residues. V was trimmed by 6 bases and J by 3 bases, leaving 18 bases between them. CDR1 DFQATT and CDR2 SNEGSKA come from the germline V gene (reference sequence). The CDR3 protein is CSAIRPATDYEQYF. Written as DNA, the CDR3 is TGCAGTGCGATCCGCCCGGCCACAGACTACGAGCAGTACTTC.

V usage is TRBV12-5 and J usage is TRBJ1-1; D gene uncertain. Trimming pared 4 bases from V and 8 bases from J, leaving 11 bases between. The CDR3 spans 12 residues. Germline loops: CDR1 LGHNT, CDR2 FRNRAP. CDR3 amino acids: CASGSQAPEAFF. CDR3 sequence (DNA): TGTGCTAGTGGTTCCCAGGCCCCGGAAGCTTTCTTT.

The table lists this clonotype with a few counts. The V and J genes are TRBV7-6 and TRBJ2-2, with D possibly matching TRBD1 (6 bases). Trimming stripped 0 bases from V and 4 bases from J, with 9 bases between. The CDR3 consists of 15 residues. CDR1 is SGHVS and CDR2 is FNYEAQ in the germline V gene. Here the CDR3 reads CASSLAGATTGELFF. The CDR3 bases are TGTGCCAGCAGCTTAGCGGGGGCAACCACCGGGGAGCTGTTTTTT.

The CDR3 loop is CSVDSGVGEQYV. In DNA form, the CDR3 reads TGCAGCGTTGATAGCGGGGTTGGTGAGCAGTACGTC. V gene TRBV29-1 combines with J gene TRBJ2-7; the match to TRBD2 covers 8 bases. V gave up 3 bases and J gave up 7 bases; unmatched junction bases: 5. This CDR3 is 12 amino acids long. Germline-derived CDR1 and CDR2 are SQVTM and ANQGSEA.

J is TRBJ1-1 and V is TRBV5-1; D is uncertain. V shed 2 bases and J shed 5 bases, with 7 bases lying between them. Germline V gene lookup returns CDR1 SGHRS and CDR2 YFSETQ. The CDR3 runs 12 residues. As DNA, the CDR3 is TGCGCCAGCAGCTTTGGGTGGACTGAAGCTTTCTTT. This gives the protein CASSFGWTEAFF.

This clonotype was detected only a few times. This sequence joins TRBV5-4 and TRBJ2-1; D not resolved. CDR3 length: 15 residues. V was pared by 4 bases and J by 0 bases, with 11 bases between. Germline V gene sequence: CDR1 SGHNT, CDR2 YYREEE (reference sequence). CDR3 amino acids: CASSASSSSYNEQFF. The DNA for the CDR3 is TGTGCCAGCAGCGCAAGTTCTAGCTCCTACAATGAGCAGTTCTTC.

The DNA of the CDR3 is TGTGCCAGCAGCGCCGGACAGGACCAAACCTACGAGCAGTACTTC. Translated: CASSAGQDQTYEQYF. This rearrangement joins TRBV9 to TRBJ2-7, with TRBD1 identical over 7 bases. Losses at the gene ends were 3 bases for V and 2 bases for J; bases not matched to a gene: 8. The CDR3 totals 15 residues. CDR1 SGDLS and CDR2 YYNGEE come from the germline V gene.

The chain has TRBV29-1 and TRBJ2-1; 15 bases are a match to TRBD2. Germline V gene sequence: CDR1 SQVTM, CDR2 ANQGSEA. With 6 bases clipped from V and 9 bases from J, the junction kept 9 bases outside the gene matches. The CDR3 is 15 amino acids. The CDR3 spells CSVAGTSGGRSEQFF. In DNA, the CDR3 is TGCAGCGTCGCGGGGACTAGCGGGGGGAGGTCTGAGCAGTTCTTC.

This rearrangement joins TRBV4-1 to TRBJ1-2, with D maybe TRBD1 (5 bases). Trimming left V 0 bases short and J 0 bases short, with 8 bases between. CDR3 length: 15 amino acids. CDR1 MGHRA and CDR2 YSYEKL come from the germline V gene. This CDR3 is CASSQDPGANYGYTF. In nucleotides, the CDR3 is TGCGCCAGCAGCCAAGATCCGGGGGCTAACTATGGCTACACCTTC.

This sequence joins TRBV21-1 and TRBJ1-6; TRBD1, the D gene given by the table, was not confirmed from the DNA. TRBV21-1 is recorded as a pseudogene. There are 14 residues in the CDR3. The CDR3 nucleotides read TGTGCCAGCAGCAAACTGGCAGGGTCTTCACCCCTCCACTTT. This codes for CASSKLAGSSPLHF.

The chain carries TRBV7-2 and TRBJ1-6, with a possible D match to TRBD1 (6 bases). Germline V lookup: CDR1 SGHTA, CDR2 FQGNSA. The CDR3 consists of 15 residues. Trimming stripped 1 base from V and 8 bases from J, with 12 bases between. CDR3 nucleotide sequence: TGTGCCAGCAGCTTAGAGGGGGGGGCATATTCACCCCTCCACTTT. Its translation: CASSLEGGAYSPLHF.

Only a few counts were recorded for this clonotype. The gene calls are TRBV15 and TRBJ2-7; TRBD2 matches 10 bases. Germline V gives CDR1 LNHNV, CDR2 YYDKDF (reference sequence). CDR3 size: 17 residues. With V trimmed by 3 bases and J by 2 bases, 10 bases remained unmatched. The CDR3 nucleotides read TGTGCCACCAGCAGCCATACCGGGACTAGCGTACCCTACGAGCAGTACTTC. Translated: CATSSHTGTSVPYEQYF.

This chain uses TRBV6-2 or TRBV6-3 with TRBJ2-7; 10 bases are shared with TRBD1. The trim removed 2 bases at V and 0 bases at J, leaving 4 bases unmatched. Germline V lookup: CDR1 MNHEY, CDR2 SVGEGT. This CDR3 is 16 amino acids long. The CDR3 spells CASSYGDRGSSYEQYV. CDR3 coding DNA: TGTGCCAGCAGTTACGGGGACAGGGGAAGCTCCTACGAGCAGTACGTC.

This clonotype was found a few times. The V call is TRBV6-1, the J call TRBJ2-7, with TRBD1 as a possible D gene (6 bases). The CDR3 runs to 15 residues. Germline-derived CDR1 and CDR2 are MNHNS and SASEGT. Trimming pared 6 bases from V and 2 bases from J, leaving 17 bases between. CDR3 sequence: CASRSERDMTYEQYV. CDR3 DNA: TGTGCCAGCAGGTCCGAACGGGACATGACCTACGAGCAGTACGTC.

The chain uses TRBV5-1 and TRBJ2-5; 9 nucleotides match TRBD1. This CDR3 is 14 amino acids long. The V segment lost 6 bases and the J segment 1 base; nucleotides outside the gene matches: 4. Germline V gene data show CDR1 as SGHRS and CDR2 as YFSETQ. CDR3 residues: CASTGQGFQETQYF. CDR3 DNA sequence: TGCGCCAGCACCGGACAGGGGTTCCAAGAGACCCAGTACTTC.

This clonotype is a singleton in its sample. The CDR3 loop is CASSPQGVPEKLFF. CDR3 DNA: TGTGCCAGCTCACCACAAGGAGTACCCGAAAAACTGTTTTTT. V gene TRBV18 combines with J gene TRBJ1-4; D is undetermined. V was trimmed by 1 base and J by 8 bases, leaving 11 bases between them. This CDR3 has 14 residues. Germline CDR1 and CDR2: KGHSH and LQKENI.

The CDR3 nucleotides are TGCGCCAGCAGCACTGACGGGCAAGAGACCCAGTACTTC. Encoded protein: CASSTDGQETQYF. The J gene is TRBJ2-5, the V gene TRBV5-1; D remains unclear. The CDR3 sequence is 13 residues long. Per germline, CDR1 SGHRS and CDR2 YFSETQ. The V and J ends lost 4 bases and 2 bases respectively, with 9 bases between them.

The chain is built from TRBV14 and TRBJ1-2, with D maybe TRBD1 (6 bases). The germline V and J ends were trimmed by 3 bases and 5 bases, with 10 bases remaining between them. The length of the CDR3 is 13 residues. Germline V gene sequence: CDR1 SGHDN, CDR2 FVKESK. The CDR3 region is CASSQGTSYGYTF. The CDR3 nucleotides are TGTGCCAGCAGCCAGGGGACATCGTATGGCTACACCTTC.

The chain carries TRBV29-1 and TRBJ1-1; perhaps TRBD1 as D (5 bases). The V and J ends lost 4 bases and 4 bases respectively, with 16 bases between them. CDR1 is SQVTM and CDR2 is ANQGSEA in the germline V gene. This CDR3 spans 14 amino acids. The DNA for the CDR3 is TGCAGCGTTGGCCGGGACCTTCGGGGCACTGAAGCTTTCTTT. Protein sequence: CSVGRDLRGTEAFF.

The table lists this clonotype with many counts. The chain uses TRBV20-1 and TRBJ2-3, with D perhaps matching TRBD2 (6 bases). Deletions cut 6 bases from V and 2 bases from J, with 15 bases between. This CDR3 region has 14 residues. From germline, CDR1 is DFQATT and CDR2 SNEGSKA (reference sequence). CDR3 sequence reads: CSAREQSNTDTQYF. The CDR3 DNA reads TGCAGTGCCCGGGAGCAGTCAAACACAGATACGCAGTATTTT.

This clonotype came up a few times. This sequence joins TRBV6-5 and TRBJ1-2; 7 positions match TRBD1. This CDR3 has 15 residues. J gave up 4 bases and V 0 bases, and 5 bases lay outside the gene matches. CDR1 and CDR2 (germline): MNHEY, SVGAGI. The CDR3 DNA reads TGTGCCAGCAGTTACTCAACAGGGGAAGCCTATGGCTACACCTTC. Amino acids: CASSYSTGEAYGYTF.

This chain uses TRBV9 with TRBJ2-1, with 7 bases that match TRBD1. The length of the CDR3 is 14 residues. V dropped 3 bases and J dropped 3; count of bases not matched to a gene: 3. Germline V lookup: CDR1 SGDLS, CDR2 YYNGEE. The CDR3 loop is CASSDGDSYNEQFF. The CDR3 DNA follows: TGTGCCAGCAGCGACGGGGACAGCTACAATGAGCAGTTCTTC.

This chain uses TRBV30 with TRBJ2-7; unclear D gene. The CDR3 extends over 11 amino acids. V lost 2 bases, J lost 2 bases, and 4 bases lay in between. The germline V gene encodes CDR1 GTSNPN and CDR2 SVGIG (reference sequence). This CDR3 is CAWSRTYEQYF. DNA for the CDR3: TGTGCCTGGAGTCGGACCTACGAGCAGTACTTC.

In this sample, this clonotype turned up a few times. Here the CDR3 reads CSAGTDRSDNEQFF. CDR3 nucleotides: TGCAGTGCTGGGACTGACAGGTCCGACAATGAGCAGTTCTTC. The gene calls are TRBV20-1 and TRBJ2-1; the D gene could be TRBD1 or TRBD2 (6 bases each). The length of the CDR3 is 14 residues. V dropped 5 bases and J dropped 5 bases, with 16 bases sitting between them. CDR1 DFQATT and CDR2 SNEGSKA come from the germline V gene (reference sequence).